The present TCR beta chain was sequenced within a study of cytomegalovirus exposure and HLA in healthy donors. In the study overall: For the roughly 400 genotyped donors, approximately 82% fell within the Caucasian-associated ancestry cluster.

About this clone itself: Its antigen remains unknown.

Study observations and caveats: TCR beta sequences reportedly predicted most subjects' HLA-A and HLA-B alleles accurately.

The study ran its PCR with 60 Vbeta and 13 Jbeta primers. Sequenced by immunoSEQ multiplex PCR; TCRdb stores in-frame clones only, minus some. The data show around 280,000 clones, about 87% seen once. Per the germline V gene, CDR1 is SQVTM and CDR2 is ANQGSEA. The CDR3 covers 12 residues. In nominal health when sampled, donors likely had unrecorded immune exposures nonetheless. This rearrangement joins TRBV29-1 to TRBJ2-5, with D possibly being TRBD1 (5 bases). Gene TRBJ2-7 matches the end of the DNA better, so the J call may be wrong. Sequencing was done on a sample of PBMCs. This TCR was recovered from a woman younger than 35 in good health and CMV-seronegative. The DNA for the CDR3 is TGCAGCGTTGAAAGATCAGGGAACGAGCAGTACTTC. Its translation: CSVERSGNEQYF.